These T cell receptor beta chains were read from a single sample in a study of control samples from healthy donors and cancer patients. The table came from immunoSEQ multiplex PCR; TCRdb's copy has only in-frame clones and leaves some out. The sample holds 170,000 or so clones; 85% to 95% are singletons and the top ten take 1.3% to 1.5%. Specimen: blood. These receptors came from a woman aged 18-29 years in good health. CDR3s include the opening cysteine and the closing phenylalanine or tryptophan. A D gene is named only where the DNA matches it firmly.

13	TRBJ1-1	TRBV6-4	TRBD1	CASKPEGGGRAFF
15	TRBJ1-6	TRBV2	NA	CASSEGRRHNSPLHF
15	TRBJ1-5	TRBV24-1	TRBD1	CATSEGTGRAQPQHF
16	TRBJ1-6	TRBV7-8	NA	CASSLTKTGPGSPLHF
17	TRBJ1-4	TRBV2	TRBD1	CASRTGTGTVENEKLFF
14	TRBJ1-4	TRBV27	NA	CASSLYPRNTGLFF
13	TRBJ1-1	TRBV19	NA	CASSILENTEAFF
15	TRBJ1-4	TRBV5-5	TRBD1	CASSLGTGTFEKLFF
13	TRBJ1-4	TRBV19	NA	CASRSRTNEKLFF
15	TRBJ2-1	TRBV7-7	NA	CASSPARGTYNEQFF
12	TRBJ1-2	TRBV12-3/TRBV12-4	NA	CASSPNLYGYTF
17	TRBJ1-1	TRBV28	TRBD1	CASSLRLTGERNTEAFF
9	TRBJ2-7	TRBV19	NA	CAWPLEQYF
15	TRBJ1-2	TRBV7-9	NA	CASSLGPGRGYGYTF
14	TRBJ1-1	TRBV7-2	NA	CASSQTRGQTEAFF
14	TRBJ2-7	TRBV27	NA	CASSSGHKVYEQYF
14	TRBJ1-2	TRBV2	NA	CASRSGTSNYGYTF
12	TRBJ1-2	TRBV27	NA	CASSLQGYGYTF
17	TRBJ2-1	TRBV19	NA	CASRIGKDSSSYNEQFF
13	TRBJ1-1	TRBV25-1	TRBD1	CASSENRGTEAFF
16	TRBJ2-7	TRBV11-2	NA	CASSPVMREGSYEQYF
18	TRBJ2-3	TRBV9	TRBD2	CASSAGLAGGPYTDTQYF